A single sample gave rise to the 21 T cell receptor beta chains below, sequenced in a study of T cells in narcolepsy. The protocol was immunoSEQ multiplex PCR, while the TCRdb copy is restricted to in-frame clones and leaves out a portion. The table lists roughly 22,000 clones, roughly 64% of them singletons. Sequences were obtained from memory (CD45RA-) CD4+ T cells from blood. These TCRs come from a human donor in good health.

The chain carries TRBV7-9 and TRBJ1-2; D not certain. V lost 1 base to trimming and J lost 6 bases, with 12 bases between them. This CDR3 contains 14 residues. The germline V gene has CDR1 SEHNR and CDR2 FQNEAQ (reference sequence). The CDR3 sequence is CASSLVGREDGYTF. The CDR3, as DNA: TGTGCCAGCAGCTTAGTGGGGAGGGAAGATGGCTACACCTTC.

The chain recombines TRBV4-3 with TRBJ2-5, with a possible D match to TRBD2 (6 bases). Trimming removed 4 bases from V and 5 bases from J, with 11 bases in between. Germline CDR1 is LGHNA and CDR2 is YSLEER. CDR3 length: 13 residues. CDR3: CASSPSREETQYF. Here the CDR3 DNA reads TGCGCCAGCAGCCCCTCTCGGGAGGAGACCCAGTACTTC.

This chain joins TRBV5-1 and TRBJ2-7, with 9 bases that match TRBD1. The germline V gene has CDR1 SGHRS and CDR2 YFSETQ. The CDR3 loop spans 16 amino acids. The J segment lost 0 bases and the V segment lost 6 bases, leaving 10 bases of the junction unmatched. The CDR3 DNA reads as TGCGCCAGCAAGGTGGGACAGGGAACTTTCTCCTACGAGCAGTACTTC. This translates into CASKVGQGTFSYEQYF.

V is TRBV28 and J is TRBJ2-5, with D possibly TRBD1 on 6 matching bases. The CDR3 covers 14 residues. The V and J ends lost 5 bases and 5 bases respectively, with 15 bases between them. Per the germline V gene, CDR1 is MDHEN and CDR2 is SYDVKM. CDR3 protein: CASSPSATGETQYF. The DNA of the CDR3 is TGTGCCAGCAGTCCGTCCGCTACAGGGGAGACCCAGTACTTC.

This sequence joins TRBV4-1 and TRBJ2-1; D is possibly TRBD2 (6 bases). V lost 0 bases to trimming and J lost 5 bases, with 14 bases between them. The CDR3 consists of 16 residues. Germline V lookup: CDR1 MGHRA, CDR2 YSYEKL. The CDR3 DNA is TGCGCCAGCAGCCAAGATAAGGGACTTCAAAACAATGAGCAGTTCTTC. This translates into CASSQDKGLQNNEQFF.

The chain couples TRBV23-1 to TRBJ2-3; tentatively, D is TRBD2 (6 bases). TRBV23-1 is placed among ORFs of uncertain function. Trimming took 3 bases from V and 2 from J, leaving 12 bases between them. There are 15 residues in the CDR3. CDR3 nucleotide sequence: TGCGCCAGCAGTCAGTTAGCGGAAGACACAGATACGCAGTATTTT. Its translation: CASSQLAEDTDTQYF.

The chain has TRBV7-9 and TRBJ2-5, with D perhaps TRBD1 (5 bases). Germline V gene sequence: CDR1 SEHNR, CDR2 FQNEAQ (reference sequence). V lost 5 bases, J lost 5 bases, and 15 bases lay in between. The CDR3 is 14 amino acids. The CDR3 is CASSPSSQGETQYF. Here the CDR3 DNA reads TGTGCCAGCAGCCCCAGCTCGCAGGGCGAGACCCAGTACTTC.

This chain links TRBV7-6 with TRBJ2-3, with D possibly TRBD1 on 5 matching bases. This CDR3 contains 14 residues. Per germline, CDR1 SGHVS and CDR2 FNYEAQ. Trimming removed 7 bases from V and 1 base from J, with 12 bases in between. In DNA form, the CDR3 reads TGTGCCAGCACCCTAGGGGCAGGCACAGATACGCAGTATTTT. It specifies CASTLGAGTDTQYF.

This chain links TRBV4-1 with TRBJ1-4, with D maybe TRBD1 (6 bases). This CDR3 comprises 17 residues. Germline lookup yields CDR1 MGHRA and CDR2 YSYEKL. With 0 bases removed from V and 2 bases from J, the gap between germline ends came to 13 bases. The CDR3, as DNA: TGCGCCAGCAGCCAAGATCTGTGGGGGCTCACTAATGAAAAACTGTTTTTT. The encoded protein is CASSQDLWGLTNEKLFF.

J is TRBJ2-4 and V is TRBV27, with 9 bases that match TRBD2. This CDR3 spans 15 amino acids. Germline V gene sequence: CDR1 MNHEY, CDR2 SMNVEV (reference sequence). V lost 4 bases to trimming and J lost 6 bases; unmatched junction nucleotides: 7. The chain's CDR3 is CASSSLAGIGNIQYF. CDR3 coding DNA: TGTGCCAGCAGTTCCCTAGCGGGGATCGGAAACATTCAGTACTTC.

The chain is built from TRBV29-1 and TRBJ2-5; D is uncertain. CDR3 size: 13 residues. Germline V gene lookup returns CDR1 SQVTM and CDR2 ANQGSEA. V was cut by 1 base and J by 7 bases, with 13 bases left in between. The CDR3 loop is CSVEVGRGGTQYF. The CDR3 DNA reads as TGCAGCGTTGAAGTAGGGCGCGGTGGGACCCAGTACTTC.

Concerning this clone itself: A junction end diverges from the germline sequence, so it may reflect a read error. V is TRBV9 and J is TRBJ2-5, with 7 positions matching TRBD1. Germline assignment: CDR1 SGDLS and CDR2 YYNGEE. This CDR3 region has 14 residues. The CDR3 nucleotides read TGTGCCAGCAGCCCGGGACAGCGAGGGGAGACCCAGCACTTC. As protein: CASSPGQRGETQHF.

The J gene is TRBJ1-2, the V gene TRBV29-1; 8 bases align to TRBD1. The CDR3 consists of 13 residues. The germline V gene has CDR1 SQVTM and CDR2 ANQGSEA. The V segment lost 7 bases and the J segment 6 bases; nucleotides outside the gene matches: 10. The CDR3 region is CSARGRTEDGYTF. CDR3 bases: TGCAGCGCCAGGGGGCGGACGGAGGATGGCTACACCTTC.

CDR3 DNA: TGTGCCAGCGGACAGGGGCCAGTTAGCGACACCTTC. It translates to CASGQGPVSDTF. The rearrangement uses TRBV6-5 and TRBJ1-2, with TRBD1 matching 9 bases. Per germline, CDR1 MNHEY and CDR2 SVGAGI. The CDR3 totals 12 residues. V was pared by 8 bases and J by 12 bases, with 10 bases of the junction left unmatched.

The chain links TRBV6-6 to TRBJ2-2, with D hard to call. The V end lost 5 bases, the J end lost 7 bases, and 14 bases lay between the germline ends. The CDR3 consists of 14 residues. Germline V gene lookup returns CDR1 MNHNY and CDR2 SVGAGI (reference sequence). The CDR3 DNA reads as TGTGCCAGCAGTCCATCCTTCTATGTCGGGGAGCTGTTTTTT. It specifies CASSPSFYVGELFF.

The chain recombines TRBV6-1 with TRBJ2-1; tentatively, D is TRBD2 (7 bases). The CDR3 consists of 11 residues. Per germline, CDR1 MNHNS and CDR2 SASEGT. Trimming cost V 8 bases and J 12 bases, with 14 bases left between them. CDR3 sequence reads: CASHGGARQFF. DNA for the CDR3: TGTGCCAGCCATGGGGGGGCCAGGCAGTTCTTC.

This chain uses TRBV5-1 with TRBJ2-5; tentative D call: TRBD2 (6 bases). The CDR3 has 15 residues. The V end lost 1 base, the J end lost 3 bases, and 13 bases lay between the germline ends. Germline V gene lookup returns CDR1 SGHRS and CDR2 YFSETQ. The CDR3 loop reads CASSLRPGDKETQYF. The CDR3 coding sequence is TGCGCCAGCAGCTTGCGTCCGGGAGATAAAGAGACCCAGTACTTC.

The chain joins TRBV28 to TRBJ2-1; 8 positions agree with TRBD2. V gave up 4 bases and J gave up 9 bases; unmatched junction bases: 11. The CDR3 is 15 amino acids. The germline CDR1 and CDR2 sequences are MDHEN and SYDVKM. CDR3 loop: CASSSSGRAQGEQFF. The CDR3, as DNA: TGTGCCAGCAGTTCGTCCGGGAGGGCCCAGGGTGAGCAGTTCTTC.

This clone has just a few counts. This chain joins TRBV6-1 and TRBJ1-6; TRBD1 aligns across 7 bases. The V segment lost 6 bases and the J segment 7 bases; nucleotides outside the gene matches: 9. CDR3 length equals 15 residues. Germline V gene sequence: CDR1 MNHNS, CDR2 SASEGT. The CDR3 here is CASSRQGRENSPLHF. The CDR3 coding sequence is TGTGCCAGCAGCCGACAGGGAAGGGAAAATTCACCCCTCCACTTT.

In this sample, this clone turned up a few times. V gene TRBV5-6 combines with J gene TRBJ2-5, with TRBD1 matching over 7 bases. The J segment lost 1 base and the V segment lost 3 bases, leaving 3 bases of the junction unmatched. Germline CDR1 is SGHDT and CDR2 is YYEEEE. The CDR3 is 14 amino acids. CDR3 sequence reads: CASSSQGSQETQYF. In DNA form, the CDR3 reads TGTGCCAGCAGCTCACAGGGGTCCCAAGAGACCCAGTACTTC.

The sample holds a few counts of this clone. The chain employs TRBV28 and TRBJ2-7; D remains unclear. This CDR3 region has 12 residues. Between the trimmed V and J ends, which lost 3 bases and 1 base, there was a span of 4 bases. CDR1 is MDHEN and CDR2 is SYDVKM in the germline V gene. The CDR3 protein is CASSLGSYEQYF. The CDR3 bases are TGTGCCAGCAGTTTGGGGTCCTACGAGCAGTACTTC.